Below, 27 T cell receptor beta chains from the same sample are listed, as sequenced in a study of shared clonotypes between healthy human individuals. Naive CD8 cells were CD45RO-negative, positively selected for CCR7, excluding terminally differentiated effector memory CD45RA+ cells. Libraries were prepared by immunoSEQ multiplex PCR; TCRdb keeps only in-frame clonotypes and omits some of them. Here the sample spans just over 2,000,000 clones, just under 95% being singletons. Sequenced sample: naive CD8+ T cells sorted from blood. The receptors originated from a man aged 18-30 years in good health.

The chain carries TRBV27 and TRBJ1-2; 7 nucleotides line up with TRBD1. This CDR3 is 16 amino acids long. V lost 6 bases to trimming and J lost 3 bases; unmatched junction nucleotides: 13. Germline values: CDR1 MNHEY, CDR2 SMNVEV (reference sequence). The CDR3 nucleotides are TGTGCCAGCAGCCCTAGCACAGGGGTCATCCACTATGGCTACACCTTC. It yields the protein CASSPSTGVIHYGYTF.

This chain connects TRBV13 to TRBJ2-1; D gene uncertain. The CDR3 consists of 16 residues. CDR1 PRHDT and CDR2 FYEKMQ come from the germline V gene (reference sequence). Deletions cut 5 bases from V and 0 bases from J, with 14 bases between. The CDR3 loop is CASSHRTASSYNEQFF. DNA for the CDR3: TGTGCCAGCAGCCACCGGACGGCGAGCTCCTACAATGAGCAGTTCTTC.

The chain links TRBV9 to TRBJ2-7, with TRBD2 matching 8 bases. In germline, CDR1 is SGDLS, CDR2 YYNGEE. The trim removed 0 bases at V and 5 bases at J, leaving 4 bases unmatched. The CDR3 loop spans 14 amino acids. The CDR3 DNA reads as TGTGCCAGCAGCGTAGCGGGGGGGGCCCACGAGCAGTACTTC. Translation gives CASSVAGGAHEQYF.

This rearrangement joins TRBV27 to TRBJ2-1; 8 nucleotides align to TRBD2. The germline gives CDR1 MNHEY, CDR2 SMNVEV (reference sequence). CDR3 length: 17 residues. V dropped 2 bases and J dropped 4; count of bases not matched to a gene: 10. The CDR3 bases are TGTGCCAGCAGTTTAGATCGGGAGGGCCGAACATACAATGAGCAGTTCTTC. It codes for CASSLDREGRTYNEQFF.

The chain joins TRBV6-1 to TRBJ1-4, with 8 bases lining up with TRBD1. The CDR3 is 17 residues long. Unmatched junction bases numbered 5, after V lost 0 bases and J lost 2 bases. Germline V gives CDR1 MNHNS, CDR2 SASEGT. The CDR3 loop is CASSEAAGGHTNEKLFF. CDR3 in DNA: TGTGCCAGCAGTGAAGCGGCAGGGGGCCATACTAATGAAAAACTGTTTTTT.

The genes are TRBV29-1 and TRBJ1-1; maybe TRBD1 (5 bases). CDR1 and CDR2 (germline): SQVTM, ANQGSEA. The CDR3 extends over 11 amino acids. The V and J ends lost 3 bases and 6 bases respectively, with 8 bases between them. This CDR3 reads CSVEGQPEAFF. The DNA of the CDR3 is TGCAGCGTTGAGGGGCAGCCTGAAGCTTTCTTT.

The chain links TRBV2 to TRBJ2-7; D remains ambiguous. Germline CDR1 reads SNHLY; CDR2 reads FYNNEI. V was trimmed by 7 bases and J by 3 bases, leaving 7 bases between them. This CDR3 has 11 residues. Here the CDR3 DNA reads TGTGCCAGCAAGGGCGGCTACGAGCAGTACTTC. Encoded protein: CASKGGYEQYF. Together with reference TRBV2 and TRBJ2-7, the CDR3 gives the full variable domain: EPEVTQTPSHQVTQMGQEVILRCVPISNHLYFYWYRQILGQKVEFLVSFYNNEISEKSEIFDDQFSVERPDGSNFTLKIRSTKLEDSAMYFCASKGGYEQYFGPGTRLTVT.

The chain uses TRBV10-2 and TRBJ1-2; no definite D call. Trimming pared 5 bases from V and 5 bases from J, leaving 18 bases between. The CDR3 has 15 residues. The V gene's germline CDR1 is WSHSY and CDR2 SAAADI. The CDR3 reads CASSWASAQPYGYTF. In DNA, the CDR3 is TGCGCCAGCAGTTGGGCCAGCGCCCAACCTTATGGCTACACCTTC.

The chain carries TRBV5-1 and TRBJ2-2; 14 nucleotides match TRBD2. The V gene's germline CDR1 is SGHRS and CDR2 YFSETQ. J lost 5 bases, V lost 4 bases, and 10 bases had no gene match. There are 18 residues in the CDR3. As DNA, the CDR3 is TGCGCCAGCAGCGGATCCGGGACTAGCGGGAGTCTGACCGGGGAGCTGTTTTTT. Translation: CASSGSGTSGSLTGELFF. The full variable domain, with the rest looked up from reference TRBV5-1 and TRBJ2-2, is KAGVTQTPRYLIKTRGQQVTLSCSPISGHRSVSWYQQTPGQGLQFLFEYFSETQRNKGNFPGRFSGRQFSNSRSEMNVSTLELGDSALYLCASSGSGTSGSLTGELFFGEGSRLTVL.

The rearrangement links TRBV5-1 to TRBJ2-1; D is unclear. This CDR3 spans 12 amino acids. The V end was cut by 4 bases, the J end by 7 bases, with 9 bases between. CDR1 is SGHRS and CDR2 is YFSETQ in the germline V gene. CDR3 sequence: CASSPYGNEQFF. The CDR3 coding sequence is TGCGCCAGCAGCCCATATGGTAATGAGCAGTTCTTC. Based on the CDR3 plus reference TRBV5-1 and TRBJ2-1, the full variable domain is KAGVTQTPRYLIKTRGQQVTLSCSPISGHRSVSWYQQTPGQGLQFLFEYFSETQRNKGNFPGRFSGRQFSNSRSEMNVSTLELGDSALYLCASSPYGNEQFFGPGTRLTVL.

V gene TRBV10-3 combines with J gene TRBJ2-5; 12 bases line up with TRBD2. This CDR3 has 15 amino acids. CDR1 and CDR2 (germline): ENHRY, SYGVKD. The V segment lost 0 bases and the J segment 5 bases; nucleotides outside the gene matches: 1. The CDR3 nucleotides are TGTGCCATCAGTGAGTCACTAGCGGGAGGTGAGACCCAGTACTTC. The encoded protein is CAISESLAGGETQYF.

CDR3 nucleotides: TGTGCCAGCAGCTTAATGGACAATGAGCAGTTCTTC. This gives the protein CASSLMDNEQFF. This sequence joins TRBV7-9 and TRBJ2-1; no reliable D call. CDR3 length: 12 amino acids. Germline V gene lookup returns CDR1 SEHNR and CDR2 FQNEAQ (reference sequence). The V and J ends lost 2 bases and 5 bases respectively, with 4 bases between them. Variable domain in full (rest from reference TRBV7-9 and TRBJ2-1): DTGVSQNPRHKITKRGQNVTFRCDPISEHNRLYWYRQTLGQGPEFLTYFQNEAQLEKSRLLSDRFSAERPKGSFSTLEIQRTEQGDSAMYLCASSLMDNEQFFGPGTRLTVL.

The chain uses TRBV5-4 and TRBJ1-1, with a possible D match to TRBD1 (6 bases). Germline V lookup: CDR1 SGHNT, CDR2 YYREEE (reference sequence). The CDR3 covers 14 residues. With 2 bases removed from V and 7 bases from J, the gap between germline ends came to 15 bases. The CDR3 sequence is CASSLLGGVGEAFF. Written as DNA, the CDR3 is TGTGCCAGCAGCTTACTGGGGGGCGTGGGTGAAGCTTTCTTT. The whole variable domain, filled in from reference TRBV5-4 and TRBJ1-1, reads ETGVTQSPTHLIKTRGQQVTLRCSSQSGHNTVSWYQQALGQGPQFIFQYYREEENGRGNFPPRFSGLQFPNYSSELNVNALELDDSALYLCASSLLGGVGEAFFGQGTRLTVV.

The chain is built from TRBV25-1 and TRBJ2-6; the D is unclear. The CDR3 sequence is 14 residues long. V lost 8 bases to trimming and J lost 1 base, with 9 bases between them. The germline CDR1 and CDR2 sequences are MGHDK and SYGVNS. The CDR3 protein is CASVAPSGANVLTF. In DNA, the CDR3 is TGTGCCAGCGTCGCACCGTCTGGGGCCAACGTCCTGACTTTC.

The rearrangement uses TRBV28 and TRBJ2-2, with 7 bases matching TRBD1. The CDR3 length is 17 residues. Germline V lookup: CDR1 MDHEN, CDR2 SYDVKM. The V gene end was trimmed by 3 bases and the J gene end by 2 bases; junction bases not matched to a gene: 9. This CDR3 reads CASSFSDRDSNTGELFF. Written as DNA, the CDR3 is TGTGCCAGCAGTTTTAGCGACCGGGACAGCAACACCGGGGAGCTGTTTTTT.

A remark on this clone: Other DNA sequences in this specimen translate into the identical CDR3. V and J are TRBV13 and TRBJ1-2; a possible D gene is TRBD1 (6 bases). The germline V gene encodes CDR1 PRHDT and CDR2 FYEKMQ (reference sequence). The CDR3 is 14 residues long. V shed 4 bases and J shed 0 bases, with 9 bases lying between them. Here the CDR3 DNA reads TGTGCCAGCAGCTCGGACAGAACTAACTATGGCTACACCTTC. Translation gives CASSSDRTNYGYTF.

The gene calls are TRBV7-9 and TRBJ2-5; TRBD1 is a possible D gene (6 bases). The CDR3 consists of 14 residues. The germline V gene encodes CDR1 SEHNR and CDR2 FQNEAQ (reference sequence). The ends were cut back, 4 bases at V and 5 bases at J, with 14 bases in the middle. The CDR3 DNA follows: TGTGCCAGCAGCTCCTCTTGGGGGCGGGAGACCCAGTACTTC. This codes for CASSSSWGRETQYF.

V and J are TRBV6-5 and TRBJ2-7, with D perhaps matching TRBD2 (5 bases). This CDR3 region has 13 residues. CDR1 and CDR2 (germline): MNHEY, SVGAGI. V lost 0 bases and J lost 5, with 8 bases in between. The CDR3 coding sequence is TGTGCCAGCAGTTACTCCTTCGGGGACGAGCAGTACTTC. This gives the protein CASSYSFGDEQYF.

This chain uses TRBV7-9 with TRBJ2-3, with D perhaps matching TRBD2 (6 bases). Germline values: CDR1 SEHNR, CDR2 FQNEAQ (reference sequence). V lost 8 bases to trimming and J lost 6 bases, with 12 bases between them. CDR3 length: 12 amino acids. The CDR3 DNA follows: TGTGCCAGCTCCTGGGGGGTGGATACGCAGTATTTT. Protein: CASSWGVDTQYF. Using reference TRBV7-9 and TRBJ2-3 for the parts outside the CDR3, the full variable domain is DTGVSQNPRHKITKRGQNVTFRCDPISEHNRLYWYRQTLGQGPEFLTYFQNEAQLEKSRLLSDRFSAERPKGSFSTLEIQRTEQGDSAMYLCASSWGVDTQYFGPGTRLTVL.

The genes are TRBV29-1 and TRBJ2-3; perhaps TRBD2 as D (5 bases). From germline, CDR1 is SQVTM and CDR2 ANQGSEA. The CDR3 extends over 16 amino acids. The V end lost 3 bases, the J end lost 6 bases, and 22 bases lay between the germline ends. The CDR3 DNA reads as TGCAGCGTTGACTGGGATTGGAGTGCGGACTTGGATACGCAGTATTTT. It translates to CSVDWDWSADLDTQYF.

CDR3 in amino acids: CASSAGQGNTGELFF. Written as DNA, the CDR3 is TGTGCCAGCAGCGCGGGACAGGGAAACACCGGGGAGCTGTTTTTT. The chain employs TRBV5-4 and TRBJ2-2; TRBD1 matches 9 bases. CDR1 and CDR2 (germline): SGHNT, YYREEE (reference sequence). The CDR3 consists of 15 residues. The junction had 3 bases not matched to a gene; V was cut back by 4 bases and J by 2 bases.

The V and J genes are TRBV28 and TRBJ1-4; 9 bases are a match to TRBD1. V lost 9 bases to trimming and J lost 7 bases; unmatched junction nucleotides: 9. The germline CDR1 and CDR2 sequences are MDHEN and SYDVKM. There are 14 residues in the CDR3. The CDR3 loop is CASRETGGSEKLFF. CDR3 sequence (DNA): TGTGCCAGTAGGGAGACAGGGGGTTCTGAAAAACTGTTTTTT.

The chain recombines TRBV2 with TRBJ1-2, with D uncertain. The germline CDR1 and CDR2 sequences are SNHLY and FYNNEI. V was shortened by 1 base and J by 8 bases, with 11 bases between the two germline ends. The CDR3 totals 13 residues. The CDR3 is CASSEVTHGGYTF. The CDR3 DNA sequence: TGTGCCAGCAGTGAAGTAACTCACGGAGGCTACACCTTC.

This clone was detected only a few times. V and J are TRBV9 and TRBJ1-1; weak D call: TRBD1 (5 bases). Germline-derived CDR1 and CDR2 are SGDLS and YYNGEE. The CDR3 runs 14 residues. Trimming shortened V by 5 bases and J by 1 base, and 12 bases separated the two germline ends. The chain's CDR3 is CASSSGFSNTEAFF. CDR3 DNA sequence: TGTGCCAGCAGTTCAGGGTTTTCGAACACTGAAGCTTTCTTT.

The chain uses TRBV14 and TRBJ2-5; possibly TRBD1 for D (5 bases). V was pared by 1 base and J by 5 bases, with 14 bases between. The CDR3 contains 15 residues. The V gene's germline CDR1 is SGHDN and CDR2 FVKESK. The CDR3 here is CASSQGQRQWETQYF. The CDR3 DNA follows: TGTGCCAGCAGCCAAGGACAGAGGCAATGGGAGACCCAGTACTTC.

This clone was seen only a few times. Additional DNA sequences in this sample encode the identical CDR3. This rearrangement joins TRBV27 to TRBJ2-7, with D unresolved. Germline V lookup: CDR1 MNHEY, CDR2 SMNVEV (reference sequence). There are 13 residues in the CDR3. Trimming left V 0 bases short and J 0 bases short, with 3 bases between. For the CDR3, the DNA is TGTGCCAGCAGTTTATCGGCCTCCTACGAGCAGTACTTC. Its translation is CASSLSASYEQYF.

This chain joins TRBV11-2 and TRBJ2-5; 9 nucleotides match TRBD1. This CDR3 spans 15 amino acids. Germline V CDR1 and CDR2: SGHAT, FQNNGV. V lost 6 bases and J lost 4; bases outside the gene matches: 9. CDR3 region: CASSYHRGPGETQYF. The CDR3 bases are TGTGCCAGCAGTTACCACAGGGGGCCTGGAGAGACCCAGTACTTC.